The T cell receptor (beta chain) under discussion was sequenced for a study of early T cells in non-severe SARS-CoV-2 infection. Regarding the study as a whole: Private and CD4 specificities were missed by VDJdb matching, skewed to anti-spike CD8.

This clonotype showed up many times. Its antigen is as yet unknown. TCRdb reprocessed the 5' RACE reads via MiXCR and lists one record per CDR3 protein. The data show 26,000 or so distinct CDR3 sequences, 4% to 5% seen once. Sequencing used whole blood. The clonotype originates from an adult who was a healthcare worker with PCR-confirmed SARS-CoV-2 infection or an uninfected control (not recorded which).

CDR3: CSASQGGGNQPQHF. In DNA, the CDR3 is TGCAGTGCTAGTCAAGGGGGGGGCAATCAGCCCCAGCATTTT. The J gene is TRBJ1-5, the V gene TRBV20-1, with TRBD1 as a possible D gene (6 bases). V lost 3 bases and J 2 bases, leaving 11 bases between the germline ends. Germline assignment: CDR1 DFQATT and CDR2 SNEGSKA (reference sequence). The CDR3 has 14 amino acids.